This T cell receptor (beta chain) was captured by sequencing in a study of identical twins. This clonotype was observed a few times. Each CDR3 protein is one row after TCRdb ran MiXCR on the 5' RACE reads. This sample has approximately 260,000 distinct CDR3 sequences, with about 8.3% found just once. This CDR3 has 15 residues. The V end lost 4 bases, the J end lost 1 base, and 11 bases lay between the germline ends. The germline CDR1 and CDR2 sequences are SGHDN and FVKESK. Separately, the same data were catalogued under a study of yellow fever vaccine responses in identical twins.

J is TRBJ2-4 and V is TRBV14, with D possibly being TRBD1 (6 bases). This sequence was found in a woman aged 18-29 years in good health. Material for sequencing was CD8+ T cells sorted from blood. The CDR3 nucleotides are TGTGCCAGCAGCCTGGCAGGGGAGGCCAAAAACATTCAGTACTTC. Amino acid sequence: CASSLAGEAKNIQYF.